This TCR beta chain was identified in a study of regulatory T cells in long-lasting Graves disease. CDR3 length equals 15 residues. The germline V gene has CDR1 KGHDR and CDR2 SFDVKD. Investigators prepared the TCR beta libraries by applying iRepertoire HTBI primers and Arm-PCR of CDR3 regions. One entry per CDR3 protein, called by TCRdb with MiXCR from the multiplex PCR reads. The sample carries approximately 400,000 distinct CDR3 sequences, around 20% recorded once. Stated time point: persistent/refractory GD, antithyroid drugs over 5 years with positive TRAb. Construction of the TCR library relied on RNA isolated from PBMCs. Per American Thyroid Association guidelines, Graves' disease was diagnosed. The source of the patients was an endocrinology department in Xi'an, China. Whole-study results and caveats: Among persistent patients, a larger number of public clonotypes were shared (about 3,000) than among newly diagnosed patients (about 1,000).

This clonotype was detected only a few times. Its specificity is unknown. One junction end disagrees with the germline gene, perhaps due to a read error. Sequencing used peripheral blood mononuclear cells (PBMCs), obtained when the disease was refractory, from a patient treated with antithyroid drugs. The sequence was collected from a female donor with Graves disease. The rearrangement links TRBV24-1 to TRBJ1-5; 12 bases map to TRBD1. The CDR3 protein is CATSDGTGGNEPQHF. For the CDR3, the DNA is TGTGCCACCAGTGACGGGACAGGGGGCAATGAGCCCCAGCATTTT.